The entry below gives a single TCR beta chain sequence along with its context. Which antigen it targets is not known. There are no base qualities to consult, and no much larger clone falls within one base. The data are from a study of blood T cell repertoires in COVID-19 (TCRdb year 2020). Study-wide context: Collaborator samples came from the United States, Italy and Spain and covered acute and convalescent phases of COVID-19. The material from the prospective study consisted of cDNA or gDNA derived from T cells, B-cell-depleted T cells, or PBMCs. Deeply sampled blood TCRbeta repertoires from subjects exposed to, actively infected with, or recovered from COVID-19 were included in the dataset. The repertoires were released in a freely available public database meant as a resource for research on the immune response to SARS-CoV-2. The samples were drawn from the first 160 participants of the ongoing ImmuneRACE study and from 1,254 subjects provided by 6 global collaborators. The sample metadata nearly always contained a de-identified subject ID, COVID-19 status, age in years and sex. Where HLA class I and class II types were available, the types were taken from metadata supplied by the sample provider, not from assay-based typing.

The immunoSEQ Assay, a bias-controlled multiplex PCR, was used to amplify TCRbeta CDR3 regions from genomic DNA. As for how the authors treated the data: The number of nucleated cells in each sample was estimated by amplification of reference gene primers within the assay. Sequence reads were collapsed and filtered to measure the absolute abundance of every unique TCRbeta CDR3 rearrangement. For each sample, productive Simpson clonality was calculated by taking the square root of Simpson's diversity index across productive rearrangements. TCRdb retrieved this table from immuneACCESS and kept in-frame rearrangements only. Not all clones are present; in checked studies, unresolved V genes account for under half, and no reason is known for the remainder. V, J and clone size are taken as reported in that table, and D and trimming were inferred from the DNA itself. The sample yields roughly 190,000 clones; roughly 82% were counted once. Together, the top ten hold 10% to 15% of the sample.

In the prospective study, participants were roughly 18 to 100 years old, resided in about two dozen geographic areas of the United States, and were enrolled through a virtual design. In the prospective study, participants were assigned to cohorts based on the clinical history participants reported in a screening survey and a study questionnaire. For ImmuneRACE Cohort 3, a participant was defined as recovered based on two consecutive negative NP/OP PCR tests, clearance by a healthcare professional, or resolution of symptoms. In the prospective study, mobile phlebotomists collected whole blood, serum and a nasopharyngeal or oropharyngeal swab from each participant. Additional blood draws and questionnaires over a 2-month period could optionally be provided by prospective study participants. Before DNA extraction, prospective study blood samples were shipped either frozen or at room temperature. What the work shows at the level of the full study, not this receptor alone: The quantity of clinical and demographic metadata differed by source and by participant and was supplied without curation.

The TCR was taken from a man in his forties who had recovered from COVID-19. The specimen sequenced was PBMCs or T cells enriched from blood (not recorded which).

The CDR3: CASSQRWGLAGADNEQFF. The DNA sequence is TGTGCCAGCAGCCAAAGGTGGGGGTTAGCGGGAGCGGACAATGAGCAGTTCTTC. Recombination connected TRBV14 to TRBJ2-1; 9 junctional bases match TRBD2. For this chain, trimming is 2 bases at the V end and 5 bases at the J end, and the number of junction bases without a gene match is 13. Spanning cysteine to phenylalanine, the CDR3 consists of 18 amino acids. The sequence is cut down to CDR3 DNA, 54 bases in frame from base 1. Looking up the germline V gene yields CDR1 SGHDN and CDR2 FVKESK.